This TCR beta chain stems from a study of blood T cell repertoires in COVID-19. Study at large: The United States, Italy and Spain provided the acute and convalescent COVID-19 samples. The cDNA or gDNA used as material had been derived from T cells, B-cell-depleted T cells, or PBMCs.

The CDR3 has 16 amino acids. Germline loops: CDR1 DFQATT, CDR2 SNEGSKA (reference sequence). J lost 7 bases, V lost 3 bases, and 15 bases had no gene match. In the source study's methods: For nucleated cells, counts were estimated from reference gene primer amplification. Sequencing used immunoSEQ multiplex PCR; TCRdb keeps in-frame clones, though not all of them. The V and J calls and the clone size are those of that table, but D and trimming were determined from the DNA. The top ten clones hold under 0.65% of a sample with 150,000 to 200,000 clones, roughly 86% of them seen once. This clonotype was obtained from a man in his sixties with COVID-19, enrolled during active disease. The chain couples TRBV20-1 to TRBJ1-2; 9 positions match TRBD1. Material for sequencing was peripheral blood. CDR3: CSASSGTGPALGGYTF. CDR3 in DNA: TGCAGTGCTAGTTCCGGGACAGGGCCCGCTCTGGGTGGCTACACCTTC.